This TCR beta chain was found in a study of shared clonotypes between healthy human individuals. Sequenced by immunoSEQ multiplex PCR; TCRdb stores in-frame clones only, minus some. This sample has roughly 1 million clones, with about 80% found just once. In germline, CDR1 is ENHRY, CDR2 SYGVKD. With 10 bases clipped from V and 2 bases from J, the junction kept 9 bases outside the gene matches. The CDR3 loop spans 14 amino acids. The chain joins TRBV10-3 to TRBJ2-3, with 7 bases fitting TRBD2. The material sequenced was memory CD4+ T cells from PBMCs. Specified subset: CD45RA-negative fraction. This clonotype was obtained from a young man in good health. Some clones in this sample may be carry-over from other donors' samples. CDR3 in DNA: TGTGCCACGCGGGAGCCCCTAGTCACAGATACGCAGTATTTT. It specifies CATREPLVTDTQYF.